This T cell receptor (beta chain) is drawn from a study of cytomegalovirus exposure and HLA in healthy donors. Study information: A previous analysis identified more than 100 million unique TCR beta sequences derived from approximately 190 million T cells. General study points: Reports indicate that TCR beta sequences accurately predicted the HLA-A and HLA-B alleles of most subjects. Later analysis indicated greater clonal expansion among HLA-associated TCR beta chains than among equally common other chains.

Concerning this clone itself: As yet, its antigen is unknown.

The germline V gene encodes CDR1 SGDLS and CDR2 YYNGEE. Trimming removed 5 bases from V and 0 bases from J, with 11 bases in between. This CDR3 comprises 14 residues. 13 Jbeta primers and 60 Vbeta primers were used for the PCR. TCRdb's copy holds only in-frame clones and misses some; the assay was immunoSEQ multiplex PCR. The sample contains 150,000 to 200,000 clones, roughly 80% of which appear only once. This donor's record omits CMV serostatus. This receptor was obtained from a human donor in good health. The sequenced sample consisted of PBMCs. The chain recombines TRBV9 with TRBJ1-1; D is possibly TRBD1 (6 bases). The CDR3 bases are TGTGCCAGCAGTCCGGCAGGGGTGAACACTGAAGCTTTCTTT. Encoded protein: CASSPAGVNTEAFF.